The sequence of this T cell receptor beta chain was determined in a study of blood T cell repertoires in COVID-19. The V and J ends lost 2 bases and 4 bases respectively, with 11 bases between them. CDR1 is MNHNS, CDR2 SASEGT, per germline. The CDR3 contains 14 residues. Profiling relied on immunoSEQ multiplex PCR, and the TCRdb table lists in-frame clones only, not all of them. This sample has around 430,000 clones, with 88% found just once. The table lists this clone with a few counts. The specimen sequenced was peripheral blood. V is TRBV6-1 and J is TRBJ1-1; D remains unclear. The receptor's source is a woman aged 50 to 65 with COVID-19, enrolled during active disease. Here the CDR3 DNA reads TGTGCCAGCAGTGAACTGCCTGGCATCACTGAAGCTTTCTTT. Its protein product is CASSELPGITEAFF.